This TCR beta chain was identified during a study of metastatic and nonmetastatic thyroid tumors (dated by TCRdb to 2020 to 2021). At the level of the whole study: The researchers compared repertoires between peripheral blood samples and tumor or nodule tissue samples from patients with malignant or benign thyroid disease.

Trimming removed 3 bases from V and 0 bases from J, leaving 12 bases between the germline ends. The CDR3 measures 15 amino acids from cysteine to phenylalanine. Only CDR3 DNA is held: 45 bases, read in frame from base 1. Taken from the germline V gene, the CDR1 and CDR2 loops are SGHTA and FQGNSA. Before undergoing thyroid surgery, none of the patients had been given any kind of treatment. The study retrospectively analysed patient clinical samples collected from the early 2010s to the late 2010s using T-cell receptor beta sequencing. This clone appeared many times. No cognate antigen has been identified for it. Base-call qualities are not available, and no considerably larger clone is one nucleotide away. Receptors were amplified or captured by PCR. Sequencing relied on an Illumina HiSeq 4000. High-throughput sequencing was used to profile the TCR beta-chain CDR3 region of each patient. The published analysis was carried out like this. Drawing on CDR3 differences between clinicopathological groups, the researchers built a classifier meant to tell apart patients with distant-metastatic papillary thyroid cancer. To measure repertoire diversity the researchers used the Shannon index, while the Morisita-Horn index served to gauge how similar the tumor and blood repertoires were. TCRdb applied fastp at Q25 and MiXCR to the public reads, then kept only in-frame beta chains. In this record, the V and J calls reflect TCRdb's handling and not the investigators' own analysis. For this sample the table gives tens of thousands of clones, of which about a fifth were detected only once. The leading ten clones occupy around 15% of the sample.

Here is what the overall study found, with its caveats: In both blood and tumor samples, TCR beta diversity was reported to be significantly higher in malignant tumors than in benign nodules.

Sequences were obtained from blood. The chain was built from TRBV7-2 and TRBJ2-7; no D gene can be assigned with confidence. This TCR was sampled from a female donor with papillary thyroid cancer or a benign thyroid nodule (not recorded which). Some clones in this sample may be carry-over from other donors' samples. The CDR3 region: CASSFFLQFSYEQYF. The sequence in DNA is TGTGCCAGCAGCTTTTTTTTACAATTCTCCTACGAGCAGTACTTC.